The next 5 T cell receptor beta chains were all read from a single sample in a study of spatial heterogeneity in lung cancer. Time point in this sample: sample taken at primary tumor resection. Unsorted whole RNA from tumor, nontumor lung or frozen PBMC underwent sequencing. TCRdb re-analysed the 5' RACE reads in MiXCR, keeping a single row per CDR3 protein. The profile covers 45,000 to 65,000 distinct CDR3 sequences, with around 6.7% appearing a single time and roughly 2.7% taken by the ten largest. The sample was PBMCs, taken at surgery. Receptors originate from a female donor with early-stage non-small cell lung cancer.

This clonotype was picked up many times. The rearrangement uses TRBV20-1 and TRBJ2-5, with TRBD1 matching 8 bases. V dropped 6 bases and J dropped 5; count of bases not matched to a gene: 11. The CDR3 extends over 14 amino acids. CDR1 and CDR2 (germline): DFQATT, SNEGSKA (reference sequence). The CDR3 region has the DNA TGCAGTGCCAGCGAACAGGGGGTTGTGGAGACCCAGTACTTC. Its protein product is CSASEQGVVETQYF.

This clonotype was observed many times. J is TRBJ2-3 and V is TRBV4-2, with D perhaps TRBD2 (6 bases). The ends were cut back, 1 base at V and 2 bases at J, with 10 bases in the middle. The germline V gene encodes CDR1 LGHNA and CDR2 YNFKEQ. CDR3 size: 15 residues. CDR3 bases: TGTGCCAGCAGCCAAGCAGCGGGCGTCACAGATACGCAGTATTTT. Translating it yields CASSQAAGVTDTQYF.

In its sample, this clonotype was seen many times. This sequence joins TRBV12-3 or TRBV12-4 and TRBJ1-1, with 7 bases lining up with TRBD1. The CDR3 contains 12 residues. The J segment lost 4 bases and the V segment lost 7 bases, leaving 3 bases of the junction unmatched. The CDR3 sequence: CASTYRGTEAFF. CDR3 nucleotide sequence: TGTGCCAGCACTTACAGGGGCACTGAAGCTTTCTTT.

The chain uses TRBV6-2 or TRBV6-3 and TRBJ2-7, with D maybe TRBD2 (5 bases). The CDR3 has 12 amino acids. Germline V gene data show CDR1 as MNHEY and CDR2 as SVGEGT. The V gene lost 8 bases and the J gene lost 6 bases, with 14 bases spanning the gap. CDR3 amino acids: CASSPGIGEQYF. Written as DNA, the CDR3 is TGTGCCAGCTCCCCGGGGATCGGCGAGCAGTACTTC.

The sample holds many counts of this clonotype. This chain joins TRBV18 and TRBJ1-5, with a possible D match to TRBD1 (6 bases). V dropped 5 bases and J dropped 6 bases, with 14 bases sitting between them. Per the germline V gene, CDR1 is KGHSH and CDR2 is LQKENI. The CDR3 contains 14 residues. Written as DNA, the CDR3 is TGTGCCAGCTCAAAATCAGGGGAAGGTCAGCCCCAGCATTTT. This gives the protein CASSKSGEGQPQHF.